This TCR beta chain was obtained from a study of monozygotic twins with inflammatory bowel disease. Study-wide findings and caveats: Evidence failed to back one strong IBD-linked signal or clonotype. Cells of different T cell subtypes could not be told apart.

Germline V gene lookup returns CDR1 SQVTM and CDR2 ANQGSEA. This CDR3 is built from 11 residues. A 6-nucleotide sample barcode was carried by the UMIs, which template switching added. TCRdb derives one entry per CDR3 protein from the 5' RACE reads, leaving out DNA. Its table records approximately 150,000 distinct CDR3 sequences. With regard to this clonotype: Its antigen is currently unknown.

The rearrangement joins TRBV29-1 to TRBJ2-3. This clonotype originated in a human donor with ulcerative colitis or Crohn's disease, or a healthy co-twin of an affected twin (not recorded which). The sample consisted of blood. CDR3 sequence reads: CSANEGDTQYF.